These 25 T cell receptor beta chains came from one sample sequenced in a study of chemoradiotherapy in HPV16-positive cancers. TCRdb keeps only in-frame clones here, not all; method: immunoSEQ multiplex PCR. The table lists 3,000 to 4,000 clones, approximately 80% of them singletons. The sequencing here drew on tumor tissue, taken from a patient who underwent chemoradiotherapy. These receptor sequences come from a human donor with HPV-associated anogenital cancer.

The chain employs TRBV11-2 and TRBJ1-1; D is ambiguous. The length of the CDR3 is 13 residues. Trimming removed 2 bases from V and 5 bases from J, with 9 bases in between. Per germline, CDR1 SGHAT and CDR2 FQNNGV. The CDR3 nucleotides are TGTGCCAGCAGCTTAAAAACAGAGACTGAAGCTTTCTTT. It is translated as CASSLKTETEAFF.

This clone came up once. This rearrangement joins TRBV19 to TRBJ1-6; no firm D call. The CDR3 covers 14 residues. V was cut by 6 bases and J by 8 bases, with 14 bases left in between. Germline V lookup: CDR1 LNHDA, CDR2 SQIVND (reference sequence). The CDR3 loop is CASRAMAWDSPLHF. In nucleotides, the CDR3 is TGTGCCAGTAGAGCGATGGCCTGGGATTCACCCCTCCACTTT.

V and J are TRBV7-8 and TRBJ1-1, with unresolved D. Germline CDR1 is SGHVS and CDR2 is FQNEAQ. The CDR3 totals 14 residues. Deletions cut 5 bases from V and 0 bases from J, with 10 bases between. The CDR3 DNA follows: TGTGCCAGCAGCCCATGGACTGTGAACACTGAAGCTTTCTTT. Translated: CASSPWTVNTEAFF.

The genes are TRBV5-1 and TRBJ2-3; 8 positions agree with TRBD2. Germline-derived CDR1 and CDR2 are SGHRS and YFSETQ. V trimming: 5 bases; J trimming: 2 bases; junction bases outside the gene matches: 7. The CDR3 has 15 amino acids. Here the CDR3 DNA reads TGCGCCAGCAGTAGACTAGCGCAAGACACAGATACGCAGTATTTT. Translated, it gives CASSRLAQDTDTQYF.

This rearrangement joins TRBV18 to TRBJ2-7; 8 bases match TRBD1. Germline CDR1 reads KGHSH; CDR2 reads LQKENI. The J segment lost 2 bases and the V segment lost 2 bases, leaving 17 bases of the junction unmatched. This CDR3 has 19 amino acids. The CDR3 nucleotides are TGTGCCAGCTCACCAATAGTCGCAGGGGGCCTAAGGGCTCCCTACGAGCAGTACTTC. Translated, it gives CASSPIVAGGLRAPYEQYF.

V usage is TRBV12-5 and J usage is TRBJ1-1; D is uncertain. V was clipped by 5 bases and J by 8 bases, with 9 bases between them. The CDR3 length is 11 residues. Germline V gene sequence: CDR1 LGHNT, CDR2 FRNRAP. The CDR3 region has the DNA TGTGCTAGTGGTCGTACTCAAGAAGCTTTCTTT. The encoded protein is CASGRTQEAFF.

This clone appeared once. The CDR3 nucleotides read TGTGCCAGCAGCGCCAGGGATACTGAAGCTTTCTTT. Translating it yields CASSARDTEAFF. V usage is TRBV9 and J usage is TRBJ1-1, with D tentatively TRBD1 (5 bases). The germline V and J ends were trimmed by 3 bases and 5 bases, with 8 bases remaining between them. CDR3 length: 12 amino acids. Germline values: CDR1 SGDLS, CDR2 YYNGEE. Combining the CDR3 with reference TRBV9 and TRBJ1-1 gives the whole variable domain DSGVTQTPKHLITATGQRVTLRCSPRSGDLSVYWYQQSLDQGLQFLIQYYNGEERAKGNILERFSAQQFPDLHSELNLSSLELGDSALYFCASSARDTEAFFGQGTRLTVV.

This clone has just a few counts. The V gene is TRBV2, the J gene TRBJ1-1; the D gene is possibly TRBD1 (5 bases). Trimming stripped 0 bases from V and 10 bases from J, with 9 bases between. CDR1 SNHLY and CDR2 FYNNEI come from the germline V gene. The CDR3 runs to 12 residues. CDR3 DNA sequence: TGTGCCAGCAGTGAAGCTGCCAGGGTAGCTTTCTTT. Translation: CASSEAARVAFF.

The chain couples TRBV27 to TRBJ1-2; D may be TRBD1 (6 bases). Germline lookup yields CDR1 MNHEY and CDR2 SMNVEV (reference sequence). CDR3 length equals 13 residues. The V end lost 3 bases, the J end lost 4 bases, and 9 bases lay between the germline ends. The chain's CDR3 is CASSFGGSYGYTF. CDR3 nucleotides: TGTGCCAGCAGTTTCGGGGGCTCCTATGGCTACACCTTC.

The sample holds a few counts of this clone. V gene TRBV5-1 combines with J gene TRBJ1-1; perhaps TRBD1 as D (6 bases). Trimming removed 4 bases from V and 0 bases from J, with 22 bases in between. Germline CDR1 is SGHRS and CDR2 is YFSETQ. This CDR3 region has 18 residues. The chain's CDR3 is CASSQDTGRQGMNTEAFF. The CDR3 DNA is TGCGCCAGCAGCCAAGATACCGGGAGGCAGGGGATGAACACTGAAGCTTTCTTT.

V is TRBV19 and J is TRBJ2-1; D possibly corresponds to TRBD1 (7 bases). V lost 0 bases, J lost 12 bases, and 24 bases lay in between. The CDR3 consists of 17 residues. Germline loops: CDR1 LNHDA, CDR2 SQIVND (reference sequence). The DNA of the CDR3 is TGTGCCAGTAGTATAGACGCGGGACAGCTTGCCCGAACGGCGCAGTTCTTC. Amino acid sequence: CASSIDAGQLARTAQFF.

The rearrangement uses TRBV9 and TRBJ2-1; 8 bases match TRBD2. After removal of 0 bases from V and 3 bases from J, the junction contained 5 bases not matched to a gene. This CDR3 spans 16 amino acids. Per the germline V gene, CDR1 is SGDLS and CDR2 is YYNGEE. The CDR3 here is CASSVEGRGGYNEQFF. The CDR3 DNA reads TGTGCCAGCAGCGTAGAGGGCCGGGGGGGCTACAATGAGCAGTTCTTC. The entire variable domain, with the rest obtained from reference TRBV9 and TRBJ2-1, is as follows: DSGVTQTPKHLITATGQRVTLRCSPRSGDLSVYWYQQSLDQGLQFLIQYYNGEERAKGNILERFSAQQFPDLHSELNLSSLELGDSALYFCASSVEGRGGYNEQFFGPGTRLTVL.

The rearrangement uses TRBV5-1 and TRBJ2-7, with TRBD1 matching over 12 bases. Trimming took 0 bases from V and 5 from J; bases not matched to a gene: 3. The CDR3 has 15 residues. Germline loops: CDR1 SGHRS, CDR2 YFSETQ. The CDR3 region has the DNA TGCGCCAGCAGCTTGGTAGGGACAGGGGGCAACGAGCAGTACTTC. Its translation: CASSLVGTGGNEQYF. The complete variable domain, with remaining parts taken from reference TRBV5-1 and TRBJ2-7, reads KAGVTQTPRYLIKTRGQQVTLSCSPISGHRSVSWYQQTPGQGLQFLFEYFSETQRNKGNFPGRFSGRQFSNSRSEMNVSTLELGDSALYLCASSLVGTGGNEQYFGPGTRLTVT.

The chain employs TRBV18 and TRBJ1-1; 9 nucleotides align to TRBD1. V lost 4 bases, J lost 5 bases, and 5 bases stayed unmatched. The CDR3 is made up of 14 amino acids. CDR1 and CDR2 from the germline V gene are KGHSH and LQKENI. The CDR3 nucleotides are TGTGCCAGCTCACGGGAGACAGGGGGGACTGAAGCTTTCTTT. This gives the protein CASSRETGGTEAFF.

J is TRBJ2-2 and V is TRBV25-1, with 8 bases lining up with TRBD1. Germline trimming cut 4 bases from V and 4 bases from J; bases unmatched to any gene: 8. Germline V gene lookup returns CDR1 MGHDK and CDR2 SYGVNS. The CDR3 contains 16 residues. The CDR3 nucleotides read TGTGCCAGCAGTGCCCCGGGACAGGCGGGCACCGGGGAGCTGTTTTTT. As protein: CASSAPGQAGTGELFF.

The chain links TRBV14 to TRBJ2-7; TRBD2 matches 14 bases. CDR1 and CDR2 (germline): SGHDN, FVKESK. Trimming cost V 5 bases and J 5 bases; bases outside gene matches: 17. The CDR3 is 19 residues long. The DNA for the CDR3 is TGTGCCAGCAGCACGTTCGGGACTAGCGGGAGCAATTTAGTCCACGAGCAGTACTTC. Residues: CASSTFGTSGSNLVHEQYF.

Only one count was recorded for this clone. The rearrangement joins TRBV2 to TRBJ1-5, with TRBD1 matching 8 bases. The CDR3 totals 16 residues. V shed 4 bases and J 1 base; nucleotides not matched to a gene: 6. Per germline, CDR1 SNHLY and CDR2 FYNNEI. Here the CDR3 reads CASSAWTGRSNQPQHF. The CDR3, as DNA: TGTGCCAGCAGTGCCTGGACAGGGAGGAGCAATCAGCCCCAGCATTTT. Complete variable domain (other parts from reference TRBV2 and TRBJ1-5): EPEVTQTPSHQVTQMGQEVILRCVPISNHLYFYWYRQILGQKVEFLVSFYNNEISEKSEIFDDQFSVERPDGSNFTLKIRSTKLEDSAMYFCASSAWTGRSNQPQHFGDGTRLSIL.

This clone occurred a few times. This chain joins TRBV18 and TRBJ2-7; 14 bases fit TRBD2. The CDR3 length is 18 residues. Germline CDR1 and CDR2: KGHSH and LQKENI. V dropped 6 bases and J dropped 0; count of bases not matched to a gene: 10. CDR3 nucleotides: TGTGCCAGCTCCTTCGGACTAGCGGGAGGTGGTAGCTCCTACGAGCAGTACTTC. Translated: CASSFGLAGGGSSYEQYF.

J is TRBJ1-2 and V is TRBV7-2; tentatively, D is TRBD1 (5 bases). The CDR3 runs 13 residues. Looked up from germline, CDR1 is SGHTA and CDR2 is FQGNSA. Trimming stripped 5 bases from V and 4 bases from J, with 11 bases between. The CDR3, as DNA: TGTGCCAGCAGCACCCCAGGGAGCTATGGCTACACCTTC. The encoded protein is CASSTPGSYGYTF.

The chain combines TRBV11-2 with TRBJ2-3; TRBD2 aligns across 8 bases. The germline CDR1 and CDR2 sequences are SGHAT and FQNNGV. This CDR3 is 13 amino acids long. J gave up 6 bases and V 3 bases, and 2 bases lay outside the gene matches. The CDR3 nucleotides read TGTGCCAGCAGCTTCAGCGGGGGTGATACGCAGTATTTT. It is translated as CASSFSGGDTQYF. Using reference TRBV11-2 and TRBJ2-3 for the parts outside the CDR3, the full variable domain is EAGVAQSPRYKIIEKRQSVAFWCNPISGHATLYWYQQILGQGPKLLIQFQNNGVVDDSQLPKDRFSAERLKGVDSTLKIQPAKLEDSAVYLCASSFSGGDTQYFGPGTRLTVL.

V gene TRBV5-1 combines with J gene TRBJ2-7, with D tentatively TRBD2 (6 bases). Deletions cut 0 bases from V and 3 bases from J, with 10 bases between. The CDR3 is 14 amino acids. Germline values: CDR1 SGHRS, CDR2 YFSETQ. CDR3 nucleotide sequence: TGCGCCAGCAGCTTGGGTCTTAGCGGCTACGAGCAGTACTTC. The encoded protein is CASSLGLSGYEQYF. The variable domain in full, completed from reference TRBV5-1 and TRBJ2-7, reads KAGVTQTPRYLIKTRGQQVTLSCSPISGHRSVSWYQQTPGQGLQFLFEYFSETQRNKGNFPGRFSGRQFSNSRSEMNVSTLELGDSALYLCASSLGLSGYEQYFGPGTRLTVT.

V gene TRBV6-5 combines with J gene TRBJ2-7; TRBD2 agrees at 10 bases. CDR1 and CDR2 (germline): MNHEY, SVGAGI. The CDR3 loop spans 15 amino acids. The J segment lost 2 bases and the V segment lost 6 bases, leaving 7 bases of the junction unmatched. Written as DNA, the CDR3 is TGTGCCAGCAGCCCTAGCGGGAGTTCGACCTACGAGCAGTACTTC. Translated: CASSPSGSSTYEQYF.

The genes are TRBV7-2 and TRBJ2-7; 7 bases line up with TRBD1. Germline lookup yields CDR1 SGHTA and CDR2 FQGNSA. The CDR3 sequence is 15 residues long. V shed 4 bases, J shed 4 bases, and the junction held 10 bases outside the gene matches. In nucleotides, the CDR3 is TGTGCCAGCAGCTCCCCGCCAGGGGGTGGTTACGAGCAGTACTTC. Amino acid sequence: CASSSPPGGGYEQYF. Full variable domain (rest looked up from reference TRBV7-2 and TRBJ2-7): GAGVSQSPSNKVTEKGKDVELRCDPISGHTALYWYRQSLGQGLEFLIYFQGNSAPDKSGLPSDRFSAERTGGSVSTLTIQRTQQEDSAVYLCASSSPPGGGYEQYFGPGTRLTVT.

Written as DNA, the CDR3 is TGTGCCAGTAGTACCATCGACAGAAATGAAAAACTGTTTTTT. Its protein product is CASSTIDRNEKLFF. The chain employs TRBV19 and TRBJ1-4, with D possibly being TRBD1 (5 bases). CDR3 length: 14 residues. Germline CDR1 and CDR2: LNHDA and SQIVND (reference sequence). Deletions cut 4 bases from V and 5 bases from J, with 11 bases between.

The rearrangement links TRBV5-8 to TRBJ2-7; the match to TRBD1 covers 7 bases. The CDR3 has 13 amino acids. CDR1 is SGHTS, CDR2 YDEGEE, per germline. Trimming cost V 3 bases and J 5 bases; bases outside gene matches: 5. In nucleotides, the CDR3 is TGTGCCAGCAGCTCATTCGACAGGGACGAGCAGTACTTC. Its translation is CASSSFDRDEQYF.